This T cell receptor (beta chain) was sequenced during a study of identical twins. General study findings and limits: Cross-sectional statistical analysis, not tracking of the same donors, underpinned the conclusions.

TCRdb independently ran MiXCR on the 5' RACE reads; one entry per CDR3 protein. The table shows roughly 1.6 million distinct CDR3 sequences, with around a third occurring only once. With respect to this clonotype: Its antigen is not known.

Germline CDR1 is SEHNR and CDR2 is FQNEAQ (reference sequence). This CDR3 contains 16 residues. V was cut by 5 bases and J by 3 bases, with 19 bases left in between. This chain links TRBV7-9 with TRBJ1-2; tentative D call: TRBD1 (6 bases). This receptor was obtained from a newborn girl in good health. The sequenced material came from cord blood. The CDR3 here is CASSLKGGRLDYGYTF. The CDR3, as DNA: TGTGCCAGCAGCCTAAAGGGGGGGCGCTTAGACTATGGCTACACCTTC.